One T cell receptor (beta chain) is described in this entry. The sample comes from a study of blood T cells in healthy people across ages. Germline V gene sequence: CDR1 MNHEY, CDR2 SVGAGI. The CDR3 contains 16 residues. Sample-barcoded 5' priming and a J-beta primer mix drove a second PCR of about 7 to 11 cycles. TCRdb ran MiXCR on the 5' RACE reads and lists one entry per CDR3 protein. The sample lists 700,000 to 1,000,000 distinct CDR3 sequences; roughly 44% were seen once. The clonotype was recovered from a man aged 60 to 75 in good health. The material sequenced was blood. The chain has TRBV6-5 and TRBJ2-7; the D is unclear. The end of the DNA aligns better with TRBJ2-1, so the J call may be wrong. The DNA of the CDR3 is TGTGCCAGCAGTTACTCTATTATTGGGTCTGGGGATGAGCAGTTCTTC. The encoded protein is CASSYSIIGSGDEQFF.